This T cell receptor (beta chain) originates from a study of blood T cell repertoires in COVID-19. Study summary: The cDNA or gDNA used as material had been derived from T cells, B-cell-depleted T cells, or PBMCs.

CDR1 and CDR2 from the germline V gene are LNHDA and SQIVND (reference sequence). The CDR3 has 13 residues. V lost 7 bases and J lost 6; bases outside the gene matches: 6. In the source study's methods: Reference gene primer amplification gave nucleated cell count estimates. TCRdb's copy holds only in-frame clones and misses some; the assay was immunoSEQ multiplex PCR. That table gives V, J and clone size, and the DNA gave D and trimming. Found here are roughly 80,000 clones, approximately 89% of them singletons; the top ten hold approximately 6.7%. This clone appeared a few times. Input material: peripheral blood. The rearrangement joins TRBV19 to TRBJ1-5; 7 nucleotides match TRBD1. This sequence was found in a woman aged 80 or over with acute or convalescent COVID-19. CDR3 residues: CASTMGTAQPQHF. CDR3 DNA: TGTGCCAGTACGATGGGGACAGCTCAGCCCCAGCATTTT. The full variable domain, with the rest looked up from reference TRBV19 and TRBJ1-5, is DGGITQSPKYLFRKEGQNVTLSCEQNLNHDAMYWYRQDPGQGLRLIYYSQIVNDFQKGDIAEGYSVSREKKESFPLTVTSAQKNPTAFYLCASTMGTAQPQHFGDGTRLSIL.